Listed here are 11 T cell receptor beta chains from one sample, sequenced in a study of T cell responses to AZD1222 COVID-19 vaccine. Sequencing was performed with immunoSEQ multiplex PCR; in TCRdb, only in-frame clones are kept and a portion is missing. The sample yields some 120,000 clones, around 92% seen once. This specimen was peripheral blood, taken on day 0 of AZD1222 vaccination. All receptors derive from an adult in good health.

The chain is built from TRBV5-1 and TRBJ2-1, with a weak D call TRBD2 (5 bases). CDR1 and CDR2 from the germline V gene are SGHRS and YFSETQ. Trimming took 0 bases from V and 2 from J, leaving 6 bases between them. This CDR3 spans 14 amino acids. The CDR3 protein is CASSLEGAYNEQFF. Here the CDR3 DNA reads TGCGCCAGCAGCTTGGAGGGAGCCTACAATGAGCAGTTCTTC.

V gene TRBV4-3 combines with J gene TRBJ2-3, with TRBD2 matching 8 bases. The CDR3 sequence is 16 residues long. V dropped 1 base and J dropped 3; count of bases not matched to a gene: 6. Germline V gene data show CDR1 as LGHNA and CDR2 as YSLEER. The CDR3, as DNA: TGCGCCAGCAGCCAAGGGTATAGCGGGGAGACAGATACGCAGTATTTT. Translation gives CASSQGYSGETDTQYF.

V and J are TRBV9 and TRBJ1-5; 7 bases line up with TRBD1. The germline V gene has CDR1 SGDLS and CDR2 YYNGEE. Unmatched junction bases numbered 5, after V lost 1 base and J lost 7 bases. There are 14 residues in the CDR3. CDR3 in DNA: TGTGCCAGCAGCGTAACAGGGGAGGGCCAGCCCCAGCATTTT. This sequence encodes CASSVTGEGQPQHF.

This chain joins TRBV20-1 and TRBJ2-5; D not resolved. This CDR3 has 11 residues. Trimming cost V 7 bases and J 5 bases, with 11 bases left between them. Germline CDR1 is DFQATT and CDR2 is SNEGSKA (reference sequence). CDR3 DNA sequence: TGCAGTGTCGGGCAGTTTGAGACCCAGTACTTC. Translation: CSVGQFETQYF.

The chain uses TRBV5-4 and TRBJ2-1; 7 bases are shared with TRBD1. The germline CDR1 and CDR2 sequences are SGHNT and YYREEE (reference sequence). With 4 bases clipped from V and 0 bases from J, the junction kept 7 bases outside the gene matches. This CDR3 comprises 16 residues. CDR3 in DNA: TGTGCCAGCAGCGGATCACAGGGGAGCTCCTACAATGAGCAGTTCTTC. This encodes CASSGSQGSSYNEQFF.

This clone was found once. The V call is TRBV27, the J call TRBJ2-7; 9 nucleotides match TRBD2. V trimming: 6 bases; J trimming: 5 bases; junction bases outside the gene matches: 14. Looked up from germline, CDR1 is MNHEY and CDR2 is SMNVEV (reference sequence). The CDR3 length is 16 residues. This CDR3 is CASRPAGLAGMDEQYF. The CDR3 DNA is TGTGCCAGCAGACCTGCCGGTCTAGCGGGGATGGACGAGCAGTACTTC.

The chain has TRBV30 and TRBJ1-5; possible D gene TRBD1, 5 bases. The germline CDR1 and CDR2 sequences are GTSNPN and SVGIG (reference sequence). V dropped 2 bases and J dropped 5 bases, with 10 bases sitting between them. The CDR3 runs to 13 residues. CDR3 sequence (DNA): TGTGCCTGGAGTCTGTGGGGGGATCAGCCCCAGCATTTT. Protein sequence: CAWSLWGDQPQHF.

The chain carries TRBV24-1 and TRBJ2-5; unclear D gene. V lost 0 bases and J lost 5, with 9 bases in between. Germline loops: CDR1 KGHDR, CDR2 SFDVKD. This CDR3 comprises 14 residues. CDR3: CATSDLGVGETQYF. CDR3 sequence (DNA): TGTGCCACCAGTGATTTGGGCGTGGGGGAGACCCAGTACTTC.

V gene TRBV5-1 combines with J gene TRBJ2-5, with TRBD2 identical over 8 bases. Per germline, CDR1 SGHRS and CDR2 YFSETQ. The CDR3 loop spans 16 amino acids. J lost 1 base, V lost 0 bases, and 5 bases had no gene match. The CDR3 sequence is CASSLDPAGAQETQYF. CDR3 coding DNA: TGCGCCAGCAGCTTGGACCCAGCGGGGGCCCAAGAGACCCAGTACTTC.

The rearrangement joins TRBV29-1 to TRBJ2-4, with D perhaps assigned TRBD1 or TRBD2 (7 bases each). Germline CDR1 SQVTM, CDR2 ANQGSEA. The V end lost 6 bases, the J end lost 1 base, and 19 bases lay between the germline ends. CDR3 length: 16 residues. The CDR3 coding sequence is TGCAGCGTGGGCAGGGGGGGAAGTGGTGCCAAAAACATTCAGTACTTC. Its translation: CSVGRGGSGAKNIQYF.

This rearrangement joins TRBV29-1 to TRBJ2-7; the D gene is possibly TRBD1 (5 bases). The germline CDR1 and CDR2 sequences are SQVTM and ANQGSEA. The CDR3 extends over 13 amino acids. The ends were cut back, 3 bases at V and 4 bases at J, with 13 bases in the middle. CDR3 protein: CSVESQARYEQYF. The CDR3 nucleotides are TGCAGCGTTGAGTCACAGGCACGATACGAGCAGTACTTC.